This passage covers 24 T cell receptor beta chains from one sample sequenced in a study of T cells in Graves' hyperthyroidism and ophthalmopathy. What was amplified from RNA transcripts were TCR beta CDR3 regions. Initially, a first-round RT-PCR of the TCR CDR3 employed the HTBI primer set. One entry per CDR3 protein results from TCRdb running MiXCR on the multiplex PCR reads. The data show around 60,000 distinct CDR3 sequences, about 50% seen once. The material sequenced was blood. These receptors were collected from a young woman with Graves' ophthalmopathy.

Note on this clonotype: Because it lacks the conserved phenylalanine or tryptophan at the end, this CDR3 is likely a read error. It is unclear where the CDR3 begins or ends on the DNA, so no DNA is shown, and the CDR3 is as TCRdb lists it. CDR3 loop: CASSFRGTNEKLFS. The V gene is TRBV28, the J gene TRBJ1-4; TRBD1, as called in the table, went unchecked against the DNA. CDR1 is MDHEN, CDR2 SYDVKM, per germline. The CDR3 is 14 amino acids in total, end residues counted.

At least ten counts were recorded for this clonotype. This sequence joins TRBV28 and TRBJ1-5; TRBD1 might be the D (5 bases). CDR3 length: 15 amino acids. Trimming cost V 6 bases and J 2 bases, with 14 bases left between them. Germline loops: CDR1 MDHEN, CDR2 SYDVKM. CDR3 region: CASSRRVARNQPQHF. The CDR3 coding sequence is TGTGCCAGCAGCCGCAGGGTAGCCCGCAATCAGCCCCAGCATTTT.

This clonotype came up many times. This rearrangement joins TRBV19 to TRBJ1-2; tentative D call: TRBD1 (6 bases). The CDR3 contains 13 residues. Germline values: CDR1 LNHDA, CDR2 SQIVND (reference sequence). With 10 bases removed from V and 2 bases from J, the gap between germline ends came to 14 bases. CDR3: CATRNRENYGYTF. In DNA, the CDR3 is TGTGCCACTCGAAACAGGGAAAACTATGGCTACACCTTC.

About this clonotype itself: A read error may be the cause here, since a much bigger clone is one base away. The V and J genes are TRBV5-5 and TRBJ1-1; 10 bases match TRBD1. Germline CDR1 is SGHKS and CDR2 is YYEKEE (reference sequence). The CDR3 totals 15 residues. CDR3 sequence reads: CASSWTGGTNTEAIF. DNA of the CDR3: TGTGCCAGCAGCTGGACAGGGGGGACAAACACTGAAGCTATCTTT.

The chain recombines TRBV5-4 with TRBJ1-1, with TRBD1 as a possible D gene (5 bases). V was trimmed by 3 bases and J by 1 base, leaving 10 bases between them. Per the germline V gene, CDR1 is SGHNT and CDR2 is YYREEE (reference sequence). The CDR3 runs to 14 residues. The CDR3 region has the DNA TGTGCCAGCAGCTCGGGACGGTCGAACACTGAAGCTTTCTTT. Translating gives CASSSGRSNTEAFF.

This clonotype was seen repeatedly, ten times or more. The J gene is TRBJ2-5, the V gene TRBV6-5; 7 bases align to TRBD1. The germline gives CDR1 MNHEY, CDR2 SVGAGI. J lost 4 bases, V lost 6 bases, and 5 bases had no gene match. There are 13 residues in the CDR3. CDR3 residues: CASSSTGAETQYF. In DNA form, the CDR3 reads TGTGCCAGCAGCTCCACAGGGGCAGAGACCCAGTACTTC.

CDR3 amino acids: CASSFVLGGEQFF. In DNA form, the CDR3 reads TGTGCCAGCAGCTTTGTCTTGGGGGGTGAGCAGTTCTTC. The J gene is TRBJ2-1, the V gene TRBV7-6; tentatively, D is TRBD2 (6 bases). This CDR3 comprises 13 residues. Trimming left V 3 bases short and J 9 bases short, with 12 bases between. Germline V CDR1 and CDR2: SGHVS, FNYEAQ.

This clonotype was counted ten times or more. This chain connects TRBV5-4 to TRBJ2-3; 12 nucleotides line up with TRBD2. V lost 6 bases, J lost 6 bases, and 11 bases stayed unmatched. The CDR3 is made up of 16 amino acids. Germline CDR1 and CDR2: SGHNT and YYREEE (reference sequence). The CDR3 loop is CASNLKTSGSLDTQYF. The CDR3 DNA reads TGTGCCAGCAACCTTAAGACTAGCGGGAGTTTGGATACGCAGTATTTT.

V usage is TRBV7-6 and J usage is TRBJ1-1; TRBD1 is a possible D gene (6 bases). The CDR3 runs to 14 residues. Germline assignment: CDR1 SGHVS and CDR2 FNYEAQ. V was pared by 4 bases and J by 5 bases, with 14 bases between. The CDR3 loop reads CASSSGPRGTEAFF. The CDR3 nucleotides are TGTGCCAGCAGCTCCGGGCCCAGGGGTACTGAAGCTTTCTTT.

CDR3 region: CASSPTGTGKLFF. Written as DNA, the CDR3 is TGCGCCAGCAGCCCGACAGGAACTGGAAAACTGTTTTTT. The chain joins TRBV5-1 to TRBJ1-4, with TRBD1 as a possible D gene (6 bases). Trimming removed 4 bases from V and 10 bases from J, with 14 bases in between. CDR3 length: 13 amino acids. Germline V gene sequence: CDR1 SGHRS, CDR2 YFSETQ.

Many counts were recorded for this clonotype. The V gene is TRBV6-2 or TRBV6-3, the J gene TRBJ2-3; TRBD2 matches at 9 bases. V lost 6 bases and J lost 3; bases outside the gene matches: 4. This CDR3 region has 14 residues. Germline-derived CDR1 and CDR2 are MNHEY and SVGEGT. The DNA for the CDR3 is TGTGCCAGCAGGAATAGCGGGGGTACAGATACGCAGTATTTT. It encodes CASRNSGGTDTQYF.

The chain combines TRBV7-2 with TRBJ1-3; the match to TRBD1 covers 11 bases. The CDR3 is 19 amino acids. The V and J ends lost 1 base and 3 bases, in that order; junction bases with no gene match: 11. CDR1 and CDR2 from the germline V gene are SGHTA and FQGNSA. Here the CDR3 reads CASSLDLPWTGGFGNTIYF. In DNA form, the CDR3 reads TGTGCCAGCAGCTTAGACCTTCCCTGGACAGGGGGCTTTGGAAACACCATATATTTT.

The rearrangement uses TRBV28 and TRBJ2-2; D is undetermined. V was shortened by 5 bases and J by 9 bases, with 10 bases between the two germline ends. The CDR3 loop spans 12 amino acids. CDR1 and CDR2 from the germline V gene are MDHEN and SYDVKM. The CDR3 DNA reads TGTGCCAGCAGTCTACCGGGCAGGGAGCTGTTTTTT. Its protein product is CASSLPGRELFF.

This clonotype occurred many times. The chain couples TRBV29-1 to TRBJ1-1; TRBD1 aligns across 7 bases. The germline V gene has CDR1 SQVTM and CDR2 ANQGSEA. The CDR3 sequence is 13 residues long. J gave up 1 base and V 5 bases, and 4 bases lay outside the gene matches. CDR3 nucleotide sequence: TGCAGCGTTTTGGGACAGCCGAACACTGAAGCTTTCTTT. Translation: CSVLGQPNTEAFF.

The chain links TRBV9 to TRBJ1-4, with D unclear. This CDR3 has 15 residues. Trimming pared 0 bases from V and 5 bases from J, leaving 11 bases between. The germline gives CDR1 SGDLS, CDR2 YYNGEE. CDR3 amino acids: CASSVELAVNEKLFF. The CDR3 bases are TGTGCCAGCAGCGTAGAACTAGCGGTGAATGAAAAACTGTTTTTT.

This clonotype was detected many times. The J gene is TRBJ1-2, the V gene TRBV6-4; D unresolved. CDR3 length equals 11 residues. V lost 2 bases to trimming and J lost 10 bases, with 8 bases between them. Germline lookup yields CDR1 MRHNA and CDR2 SNTAGT. The CDR3 nucleotides read TGTGCCAGCAGTGACGCAAGGGTCTACACCTTC. Amino acids: CASSDARVYTF.

The V call is TRBV24-1, the J call TRBJ1-5; TRBD1 might be the D (6 bases). The V end lost 6 bases, the J end lost 6 bases, and 14 bases lay between the germline ends. Germline lookup yields CDR1 KGHDR and CDR2 SFDVKD. CDR3 length: 14 amino acids. The CDR3 protein is CATSPGDGSQPQHF. The CDR3 coding sequence is TGTGCCACCAGTCCAGGGGATGGATCTCAGCCCCAGCATTTT.

The chain couples TRBV12-3 or TRBV12-4 to TRBJ2-1; D remains ambiguous. The DNA end is a closer match to TRBJ2-5, so the J assignment may be wrong. The CDR3 consists of 13 residues. The CDR3: CASSLGGNQPQYF. As DNA, the CDR3 is TGTGCCAGCAGTTTGGGTGGGAATCAGCCCCAGTACTTC.

This clonotype was counted at least ten times. This rearrangement joins TRBV7-9 to TRBJ2-3, with 10 bases aligning to TRBD1. J was trimmed by 6 bases and V by 7 bases; bases with no gene match: 7. The CDR3 is made up of 14 amino acids. CDR1 and CDR2 (germline): SEHNR, FQNEAQ (reference sequence). CDR3 in amino acids: CASIPGQGIDTQYF. CDR3 DNA sequence: TGTGCCAGCATACCGGGACAGGGGATCGATACGCAGTATTTT.

This clonotype showed up just a few times. This sequence may be a read error, since a much larger clone differs from it by one base. The chain employs TRBV11-3 and TRBJ2-4, with a possible D match to TRBD2 (6 bases). Germline CDR1 and CDR2: SGHNT and YENEEA. V shed 0 bases and J shed 3 bases, with 12 bases lying between them. This CDR3 contains 16 residues. The CDR3 sequence is CASSLDLGLSKNIQYF. For the CDR3, the DNA is TGTGCCAGCAGCTTAGATTTGGGACTCAGCAAAAACATTCAGTACTTC. Supplemented by reference TRBV11-3 and TRBJ2-4, the full variable domain reads EAGVVQSPRYKIIEKKQPVAFWCNPISGHNTLYWYLQNLGQGPELLIRYENEEAVDDSQLPKDRFSAERLKGVDSTLKIQPAELGDSAVYLCASSLDLGLSKNIQYFGAGTRLSVL.

Turning to this clonotype: The missing conserved phenylalanine or tryptophan at the end of this CDR3 makes a read error likely. The chain couples TRBV6-6 to TRBJ1-4; D is perhaps TRBD1 (5 bases). V lost 2 bases and J 8 bases, leaving 9 bases between the germline ends. CDR1 MNHNY and CDR2 SVGAGI come from the germline V gene (reference sequence). This CDR3 comprises 13 residues. CDR3 sequence: CASSYAPGEKLFL. For the CDR3, the DNA is TGTGCCAGCAGTTACGCTCCAGGGGAAAAACTGTTTTTG.

This clonotype has at least ten counts. This chain uses TRBV25-1 with TRBJ2-4; D possibly corresponds to TRBD1 (6 bases). CDR1 is MGHDK, CDR2 SYGVNS, per germline. This CDR3 contains 15 residues. Trimming removed 5 bases from V and 8 bases from J, with 19 bases in between. In DNA form, the CDR3 reads TGTGCCAGCAGTAGTTCGACAGGAGAGGCGGACATTCAGTACTTC. This translates into CASSSSTGEADIQYF.

Comment on this clonotype: One end of the junction does not line up with germline, which may come from a read error. The chain links TRBV7-9 to TRBJ1-1, with 7 bases identical to TRBD1. There are 15 residues in the CDR3. CDR1 SEHNR and CDR2 FQNEAQ come from the germline V gene (reference sequence). For the CDR3, the DNA is TGTGCCAGCAGCTCAGGCAGGGGGGAGAACACTGAAGCTTTCTTC. Amino acids: CASSSGRGENTEAFF.

V gene TRBV12-3 or TRBV12-4 combines with J gene TRBJ1-5; the D gene is possibly TRBD1 (6 bases). The length of the CDR3 is 13 residues. Deletions cut 5 bases from V and 13 bases from J, with 18 bases between. CDR3 sequence (DNA): TGTGCCAGCAGTCTCGGGGGGGCGCGAAATCAGCATTTT. Its translation is CASSLGGARNQHF.